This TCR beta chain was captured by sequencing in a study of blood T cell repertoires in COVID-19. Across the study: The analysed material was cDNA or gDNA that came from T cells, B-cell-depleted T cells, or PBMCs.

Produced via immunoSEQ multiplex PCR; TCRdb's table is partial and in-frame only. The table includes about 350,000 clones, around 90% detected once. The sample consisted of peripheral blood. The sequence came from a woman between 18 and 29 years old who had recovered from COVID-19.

In DNA form, the CDR3 reads TGTGCCAGCAGCCAAACGGGGGGTCGTAGAGGCTACACCTTC. Its protein is CASSQTGGRRGYTF. The chain combines TRBV5-8 with TRBJ1-2; TRBD1 might be the D (5 bases). The V end lost 4 bases, the J end lost 8 bases, and 18 bases lay between the germline ends. Looked up from germline, CDR1 is SGHTS and CDR2 is YDEGEE. The CDR3 has 14 residues.